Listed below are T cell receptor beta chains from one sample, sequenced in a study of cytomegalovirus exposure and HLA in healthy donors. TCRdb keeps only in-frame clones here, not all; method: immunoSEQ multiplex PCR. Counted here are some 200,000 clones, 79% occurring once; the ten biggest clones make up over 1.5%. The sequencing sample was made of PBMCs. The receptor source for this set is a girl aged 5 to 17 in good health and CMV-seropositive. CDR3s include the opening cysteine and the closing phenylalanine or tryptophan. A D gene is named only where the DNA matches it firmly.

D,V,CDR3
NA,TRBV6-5,CASSYSRGGAPLHF
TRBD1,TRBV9,CASSRDSGSNQPQHF
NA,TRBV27,CASSTGQGWDQPQHF
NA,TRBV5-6,CASSYRGGGEKLFF
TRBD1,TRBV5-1,CASRSASTRDRGPGYTF
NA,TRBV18,CASSAGAGYEQFF
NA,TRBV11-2,CASSIYRGGGVPNEQFF
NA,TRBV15,CATSRDSGAGIAQYF
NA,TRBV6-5,CASSEGRGNEKLFF
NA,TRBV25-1,CASSGASGREKLFF
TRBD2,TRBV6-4,CASSDSPGGSTDTQYF
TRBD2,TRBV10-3,CAISALETSDSYEQYF
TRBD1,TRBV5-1,CASSLGDRDSNQPQHF
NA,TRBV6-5,CASSTGNTEAFF
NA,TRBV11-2,CASSPLGETYNEQFF
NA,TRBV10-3,CAIGTDSTDTQYF
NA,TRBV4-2,CASSQGLREVGRQFF
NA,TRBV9,CASSGPGSQETQYF
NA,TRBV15,CATAGYSPTYTQYF
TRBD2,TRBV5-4,CASSLSAGGLSETQYF
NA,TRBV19,CASSRRGEMSSYNEQFF
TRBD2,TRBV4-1,CASSQTGLVSYEQYF
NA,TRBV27,CASSLTGTSNQPQHF
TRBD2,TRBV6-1,CASSEVAGGLTDTQYF
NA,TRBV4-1,CASSQDLGQGLKQYF
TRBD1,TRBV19,CASRDRGTQNNSPLHF
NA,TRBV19,CASSMGGGVRQPQHF
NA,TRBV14,CASSQRHKAFF
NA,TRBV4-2,CASSQEVERGELFF